These 31 T cell receptor beta chains came from one sample sequenced in a study of T cells in Graves' hyperthyroidism and ophthalmopathy. From RNA transcripts, TCR beta CDR3 regions were amplified. The study used the HTBI primer set for a first-round RT-PCR of the TCR CDR3. In TCRdb, the multiplex PCR reads were re-called with MiXCR into one record per CDR3 protein. The sample has a few hundred thousand distinct CDR3 sequences, approximately 23% seen once. Sequencing was carried out using blood. The receptors here all came from a woman aged 65 to 85 with Graves' ophthalmopathy.

This clonotype showed up just a few times. The J gene is TRBJ1-2, the V gene TRBV11-2; tentatively, D is TRBD1 (5 bases). The CDR3 totals 12 residues. The germline CDR1 and CDR2 sequences are SGHAT and FQNNGV. The germline V and J ends were trimmed by 5 bases and 6 bases, with 10 bases remaining between them. CDR3 nucleotide sequence: TGTGCCAGCAGCAACGAGGGGCATGGCTACACCTTC. It codes for CASSNEGHGYTF.

The chain recombines TRBV7-8 with TRBJ2-3; D tentatively fits TRBD1 or TRBD2 (6 bases each). The CDR3 loop spans 16 amino acids. Deletions cut 6 bases from V and 0 bases from J, with 16 bases between. Germline-derived CDR1 and CDR2 are SGHVS and FQNEAQ. The CDR3 DNA sequence: TGTGCCAGCAGGCCCCGCCGGGGGCAGAGCACAGATACGCAGTATTTT. This encodes CASRPRRGQSTDTQYF.

The chain employs TRBV6-1 and TRBJ2-5, with a possible D match to TRBD1 (5 bases). The germline V gene has CDR1 MNHNS and CDR2 SASEGT. V was clipped by 4 bases and J by 5 bases, with 11 bases between them. The CDR3 spans 13 residues. The CDR3 is CASSASNRETQYF. In DNA, the CDR3 is TGTGCCAGCAGTGCCAGCAACAGGGAGACCCAGTACTTC.

The chain links TRBV2 to TRBJ2-1; D perhaps matches TRBD1 (6 bases). The CDR3 has 13 residues. V was trimmed by 5 bases and J by 5 bases, leaving 10 bases between them. Germline V lookup: CDR1 SNHLY, CDR2 FYNNEI. The CDR3 is CASSTGWDNEQFF. The CDR3 nucleotides are TGTGCCAGCAGTACAGGGTGGGACAATGAGCAGTTCTTC. Drawing the rest from reference TRBV2 and TRBJ2-1, the complete variable domain is EPEVTQTPSHQVTQMGQEVILRCVPISNHLYFYWYRQILGQKVEFLVSFYNNEISEKSEIFDDQFSVERPDGSNFTLKIRSTKLEDSAMYFCASSTGWDNEQFFGPGTRLTVL.

In this sample, this clonotype turned up a few times. V gene TRBV20-1 combines with J gene TRBJ1-5, with D perhaps TRBD1 (5 bases). V was trimmed by 6 bases and J by 6 bases, leaving 21 bases between them. Germline-derived CDR1 and CDR2 are DFQATT and SNEGSKA (reference sequence). CDR3 length: 15 amino acids. The CDR3 reads CSARGVVGPGQPQHF. CDR3 DNA: TGCAGTGCGAGGGGAGTCGTGGGGCCAGGTCAGCCCCAGCATTTT.

This clonotype was seen a handful of times. The CDR3 region is CASSFQGGELFF. As DNA, the CDR3 is TGTGCCAGCAGCTTCCAGGGCGGGGAGCTGTTTTTT. The rearrangement links TRBV11-3 to TRBJ2-2; D possibly corresponds to TRBD1 (5 bases). Germline loops: CDR1 SGHNT, CDR2 YENEEA. Trimming left V 3 bases short and J 7 bases short, with 6 bases between. The CDR3 length is 12 residues.

V usage is TRBV6-2 or TRBV6-3 and J usage is TRBJ1-2; D is unclear. Germline V gene lookup returns CDR1 MNHEY and CDR2 SVGEGT. The germline V and J ends were trimmed by 3 bases and 10 bases, with 15 bases remaining between them. This CDR3 spans 13 amino acids. CDR3 residues: CASSYINPGDYTF. The CDR3 nucleotides are TGTGCCAGCAGTTATATCAACCCAGGTGACTACACCTTC.

This clonotype was seen more than once but under ten times. The rearrangement links TRBV7-2 to TRBJ1-2; D not resolved. Between the trimmed V and J ends, which lost 8 bases and 1 base, there was a span of 14 bases. Germline-derived CDR1 and CDR2 are SGHTA and FQGNSA. The CDR3 totals 14 residues. The CDR3 here is CASSITQFNYGYTF. As DNA, the CDR3 is TGTGCCAGCTCCATCACGCAGTTTAACTATGGCTACACCTTC.

The chain joins TRBV2 to TRBJ2-2; D is undetermined. This CDR3 is 14 amino acids long. Trimming left V 6 bases short and J 0 bases short, with 8 bases between. The germline gives CDR1 SNHLY, CDR2 FYNNEI. CDR3 in DNA: TGTGCCAGCAGGGGCGGCGCGAACACCGGGGAGCTGTTTTTT. Residues: CASRGGANTGELFF.

The sample holds many counts of this clonotype. The chain recombines TRBV5-1 with TRBJ1-1, with 7 bases matching TRBD1. The CDR3 loop spans 15 amino acids. The germline V gene encodes CDR1 SGHRS and CDR2 YFSETQ. V gave up 3 bases and J gave up 4 bases; unmatched junction bases: 9. The CDR3 coding sequence is TGCGCCAGCAGCTCGACAACAGGGGTAAGCACTGAAGCTTTCTTT. Residues: CASSSTTGVSTEAFF.

There are many counts of this clonotype. The chain carries TRBV3-1 and TRBJ1-1; D unclear. CDR3 length: 13 residues. The germline V and J ends were trimmed by 1 base and 7 bases, with 10 bases remaining between them. Per germline, CDR1 LGHDT and CDR2 YNNKEL (reference sequence). The CDR3 sequence: CASSQGGGVEAFF. The CDR3 region has the DNA TGTGCCAGCAGCCAAGGGGGAGGAGTTGAAGCTTTCTTT.

V usage is TRBV2 and J usage is TRBJ2-1; TRBD2 matches 11 bases. V lost 5 bases to trimming and J lost 5 bases; unmatched junction nucleotides: 8. This CDR3 is 16 amino acids long. CDR1 and CDR2 from the germline V gene are SNHLY and FYNNEI. The CDR3 sequence is CASSKLGTSGHNEQFF. The CDR3 DNA reads TGTGCCAGCAGTAAGTTAGGGACTAGCGGACACAATGAGCAGTTCTTC.

This clonotype was counted many times. The rearrangement links TRBV3-1 to TRBJ1-1, with 9 bases identical to TRBD1. Per the germline V gene, CDR1 is LGHDT and CDR2 is YNNKEL (reference sequence). This CDR3 has 14 amino acids. With V trimmed by 3 bases and J by 6 bases, 5 bases remained unmatched. This CDR3 reads CASSHLTGGSEAFF. The CDR3 bases are TGTGCCAGCAGCCATTTAACAGGGGGCTCTGAAGCTTTCTTT.

Concerning this clonotype: Because the CDR3's place on the DNA is in doubt, the DNA is left out and the CDR3 is given as listed by TCRdb. The chain is built from TRBV12-3 or TRBV12-4 and TRBJ2-1; the D call of TRBD1 is as the table states it, not checked on the DNA. Including both end residues, the CDR3 is 17 amino acids long. CDR3: CASSSSGRRSSYNEQFF.

The chain is built from TRBV12-5 and TRBJ2-1; perhaps TRBD1 as D (5 bases). The CDR3 covers 13 residues. In germline, CDR1 is LGHNT, CDR2 FRNRAP. The V end was cut by 5 bases, the J end by 6 bases, with 11 bases between. The CDR3 nucleotides are TGTGCTAGTGGTATGACAGTGAGCAATGAGCAGTTCTTC. Residues: CASGMTVSNEQFF.

This clonotype was seen a few times. The chain carries TRBV7-9 and TRBJ2-2, with TRBD2 matching 11 bases. V was pared by 5 bases and J by 0 bases, with 11 bases of the junction left unmatched. CDR3 length: 19 amino acids. The germline gives CDR1 SEHNR, CDR2 FQNEAQ (reference sequence). This CDR3 reads CASSVGLAAVTSNTGELFF. The CDR3 DNA reads as TGTGCCAGCAGCGTGGGACTAGCGGCAGTCACCTCGAACACCGGGGAGCTGTTTTTT.

This clonotype was counted between two and nine times. The V and J genes are TRBV10-3 and TRBJ1-2; 8 positions match TRBD1. V lost 4 bases to trimming and J lost 6 bases; unmatched junction nucleotides: 4. Germline V gene lookup returns CDR1 ENHRY and CDR2 SYGVKD. The CDR3 length is 13 residues. The DNA of the CDR3 is TGTGCCATCAGTGGGACAGGGACCGATGGCTACACCTTC. Its protein is CAISGTGTDGYTF.

This clonotype appeared many times. The chain recombines TRBV2 with TRBJ1-1, with TRBD1 matching 7 bases. CDR3 size: 14 residues. V shed 3 bases and J 5 bases; nucleotides not matched to a gene: 6. Germline loops: CDR1 SNHLY, CDR2 FYNNEI. In DNA, the CDR3 is TGTGCCAGCAGTGAGTACAGGGGTCGGACTGAAGCTTTCTTT. Residues: CASSEYRGRTEAFF.

The chain has TRBV6-1 and TRBJ2-1; TRBD2 agrees at 11 bases. Trimming cost V 6 bases and J 3 bases; bases outside gene matches: 10. CDR1 is MNHNS and CDR2 is SASEGT in the germline V gene. The CDR3 covers 17 residues. DNA for the CDR3: TGTGCCAGCAGCCCAGGGACTAGCGGTGTCGGCTACAATGAGCAGTTCTTC. Encoded protein: CASSPGTSGVGYNEQFF.

This clonotype has only a few counts. This chain joins TRBV11-3 and TRBJ1-1; D unresolved. With 1 base removed from V and 8 bases from J, the gap between germline ends came to 11 bases. The germline gives CDR1 SGHNT, CDR2 YENEEA. The CDR3 sequence is 13 residues long. This CDR3 is CASSLVPGQEAFF. CDR3 nucleotide sequence: TGTGCCAGCAGCTTAGTCCCCGGGCAAGAAGCTTTCTTT.

J is TRBJ2-7 and V is TRBV7-2; TRBD2 agrees at 9 bases. V lost 1 base to trimming and J lost 9 bases; unmatched junction nucleotides: 10. The germline V gene has CDR1 SGHTA and CDR2 FQGNSA. The CDR3 is made up of 15 amino acids. The CDR3 loop reads CASSLGATSGLGQYF. The CDR3 coding sequence is TGTGCCAGCAGCTTAGGAGCGACTAGCGGTCTTGGGCAGTACTTC.

This clonotype was counted many times. The genes are TRBV2 and TRBJ1-5, with 10 bases lining up with TRBD1. Germline CDR1 is SNHLY and CDR2 is FYNNEI. Germline trimming cut 6 bases from V and 5 bases from J; bases unmatched to any gene: 1. This CDR3 contains 13 residues. The CDR3 sequence is CASRDRGYQPQHF. As DNA, the CDR3 is TGTGCCAGCAGGGACAGGGGGTATCAGCCCCAGCATTTT.

This clonotype was seen only a few times. The DNA of the CDR3 is TGTGCCAGCAGTCCGAAGACCGTGAACACTGAAGCTTTCTTT. This encodes CASSPKTVNTEAFF. V gene TRBV6-1 combines with J gene TRBJ1-1, with D uncertain. This CDR3 spans 14 amino acids. Germline V CDR1 and CDR2: MNHNS, SASEGT. The V end was cut by 5 bases, the J end by 0 bases, with 10 bases between.

This clonotype was seen more than once but under ten times. The chain employs TRBV20-1 and TRBJ2-5, with D unclear. Trimming took 3 bases from V and 3 from J, leaving 11 bases between them. This CDR3 region has 13 residues. Germline values: CDR1 DFQATT, CDR2 SNEGSKA (reference sequence). DNA for the CDR3: TGCAGTGCTAGCCCCGGCAGTAAAGAGACCCAGTACTTC. Translated: CSASPGSKETQYF.

The V and J genes are TRBV20-1 and TRBJ1-5; no clear D gene. With 3 bases removed from V and 6 bases from J, the gap between germline ends came to 12 bases. The CDR3 runs 13 residues. The germline gives CDR1 DFQATT, CDR2 SNEGSKA (reference sequence). CDR3 in DNA: TGCAGTGCTAGTTTACAGCCCACTCAGCCCCAGCATTTT. The encoded protein is CSASLQPTQPQHF.

This clonotype has just a few counts. The J gene is TRBJ2-3, the V gene TRBV3-1, with D tentatively TRBD1 or TRBD2 (6 bases each). This CDR3 region has 13 residues. Trimming stripped 2 bases from V and 9 bases from J, with 12 bases between. CDR1 and CDR2 (germline): LGHDT, YNNKEL (reference sequence). The CDR3 coding sequence is TGTGCCAGCAGCCAATATCAGGGGAGGACGCAGTATTTT. It yields the protein CASSQYQGRTQYF.

Only a few counts were recorded for this clonotype. This chain links TRBV6-9 with TRBJ1-6, with 7 bases that match TRBD1. The length of the CDR3 is 15 residues. With V trimmed by 3 bases and J by 7 bases, 6 bases remained unmatched. Germline V gives CDR1 MNHGY, CDR2 SVAAGI. The CDR3 is CASSYTGDLNSPLHF. The CDR3, as DNA: TGTGCCAGCAGTTACACAGGGGACCTGAATTCACCCCTCCACTTT.

This clonotype was detected only a few times. J is TRBJ2-7 and V is TRBV30, with a weak D call TRBD1 (5 bases). The CDR3 covers 16 residues. Germline CDR1 and CDR2: GTSNPN and SVGIG (reference sequence). Trimming left V 4 bases short and J 2 bases short, with 21 bases between. The CDR3 DNA follows: TGTGCCTGGATCGTTCCAGGGCGAGCAAAGACCTACGAGCAGTACTTC. Translating it yields CAWIVPGRAKTYEQYF. The whole variable domain, filled in from reference TRBV30 and TRBJ2-7, reads SQTIHQWPATLVQPVGSPLSLECTVEGTSNPNLYWYRQAAGRGLQLLFYSVGIGQISSEVPQNLSASRPQDRQFILSSKKLLLSDSGFYLCAWIVPGRAKTYEQYFGPGTRLTVT.

This clonotype was seen a few times. The V call is TRBV10-3, the J call TRBJ1-5; D gene uncertain. With 10 bases removed from V and 1 base from J, the gap between germline ends came to 14 bases. CDR1 is ENHRY, CDR2 SYGVKD, per germline. The CDR3 has 14 amino acids. CDR3 amino acids: CATEGSISNQPQHF. The CDR3 DNA reads TGTGCCACCGAGGGATCGATAAGCAATCAGCCCCAGCATTTT.

This clonotype was seen a few times. This chain links TRBV9 with TRBJ2-4, with TRBD1 identical over 10 bases. From germline, CDR1 is SGDLS and CDR2 YYNGEE. Germline trimming cut 3 bases from V and 7 bases from J; bases unmatched to any gene: 7. This CDR3 is 15 amino acids long. CDR3 protein: CASSGRDRGRNIQYF. CDR3 DNA: TGTGCCAGCAGCGGACGGGACAGGGGACGGAACATTCAGTACTTC.

This sequence joins TRBV11-2 and TRBJ2-7, with 7 bases matching TRBD1. The CDR3 has 14 residues. With 4 bases clipped from V and 3 bases from J, the junction kept 6 bases outside the gene matches. Looked up from germline, CDR1 is SGHAT and CDR2 is FQNNGV. The chain's CDR3 is CASSSMGQSYEQYF. The CDR3 nucleotides read TGTGCCAGCAGCTCAATGGGACAGAGCTACGAGCAGTACTTC. The complete variable domain, with remaining parts taken from reference TRBV11-2 and TRBJ2-7, reads EAGVAQSPRYKIIEKRQSVAFWCNPISGHATLYWYQQILGQGPKLLIQFQNNGVVDDSQLPKDRFSAERLKGVDSTLKIQPAKLEDSAVYLCASSSMGQSYEQYFGPGTRLTVT.